What follows are 27 T cell receptor beta chains derived from one specimen sequenced in a study of blood T cell repertoires in COVID-19. Sequenced by immunoSEQ multiplex PCR; TCRdb stores in-frame clones only, minus some. The data show some 49,000 clones, approximately 95% seen once. Sequencing input: peripheral blood. These receptors were obtained from a man in his sixties with COVID-19, enrolled during active disease.

The rearrangement links TRBV5-6 to TRBJ1-2, with a weak D call TRBD1 (6 bases). Trimming shortened V by 3 bases and J by 7 bases, and 22 bases separated the two germline ends. The CDR3 has 16 amino acids. Germline V gene lookup returns CDR1 SGHDT and CDR2 YYEEEE. In DNA form, the CDR3 reads TGTGCCAGCAGCTCCTCGCAGGGGTTATTAGCCGGTGGCTACACCTTC. This encodes CASSSSQGLLAGGYTF.

The chain combines TRBV4-1 with TRBJ1-1; 7 bases map to TRBD1. Germline lookup yields CDR1 MGHRA and CDR2 YSYEKL. CDR3 size: 15 residues. V trimming: 0 bases; J trimming: 5 bases; junction bases outside the gene matches: 6. CDR3 bases: TGCGCCAGCAGCCAAGATAACAGGGGAGGAACTGAAGCTTTCTTT. Translated: CASSQDNRGGTEAFF.

The gene calls are TRBV19 and TRBJ1-2; 7 nucleotides align to TRBD1. The CDR3 spans 13 residues. V was clipped by 6 bases and J by 10 bases; unmatched bases: 11. Germline V gene data show CDR1 as LNHDA and CDR2 as SQIVND (reference sequence). The CDR3 sequence is CASRPSSGTAYTF. CDR3 bases: TGTGCCAGTAGGCCCTCCTCCGGGACAGCCTACACCTTC.

This sequence joins TRBV2 and TRBJ2-1; possible D gene TRBD2, 5 bases. The CDR3 has 12 residues. Germline V lookup: CDR1 SNHLY, CDR2 FYNNEI. V gave up 8 bases and J gave up 12 bases, with 17 bases separating them. CDR3: CASAPARGRQFF. DNA for the CDR3: TGTGCCAGCGCCCCCGCCCGAGGGAGGCAGTTCTTC. Full variable domain (remainder filled in from reference TRBV2 and TRBJ2-1): EPEVTQTPSHQVTQMGQEVILRCVPISNHLYFYWYRQILGQKVEFLVSFYNNEISEKSEIFDDQFSVERPDGSNFTLKIRSTKLEDSAMYFCASAPARGRQFFGPGTRLTVL.

This chain joins TRBV3-1 (or the pseudogene TRBV3-2) and TRBJ2-3; 8 bases line up with TRBD2. The CDR3 is made up of 15 amino acids. CDR1 and CDR2 from the germline V gene are LGHDT and YNNKEL (reference sequence). The V gene end was trimmed by 5 bases and the J gene end by 6 bases; junction bases not matched to a gene: 10. CDR3 nucleotides: TGTGCCAGCAGCTCCCGAACGGGGGGGTGGGATACGCAGTATTTT. It yields the protein CASSSRTGGWDTQYF.

This clone showed up just once. The rearrangement links TRBV4-3 to TRBJ2-3, with D possibly matching TRBD2 (6 bases). The CDR3 totals 17 residues. Trimming cost V 0 bases and J 4 bases, with 17 bases left between them. Germline CDR1 is LGHNA and CDR2 is YSLEER. CDR3 sequence reads: CASSQDRVRLEPDTQYF. In DNA form, the CDR3 reads TGCGCCAGCAGCCAAGATCGAGTTCGACTAGAACCAGATACGCAGTATTTT.

The chain recombines TRBV3-1 (or the pseudogene TRBV3-2) with TRBJ2-7; 7 bases match TRBD1. CDR3 length equals 12 residues. Trimming at V came to 1 base and at J to 11 bases, leaving 5 bases not matched to a gene. Per germline, CDR1 LGHDT and CDR2 YNNKEL (reference sequence). DNA for the CDR3: TGTGCCAGCAGCCAAGCCGGGACAGACAAGTACTTC. It specifies CASSQAGTDKYF.

V is TRBV5-1 and J is TRBJ2-1, with D maybe TRBD1 (6 bases). CDR3 length: 15 amino acids. V was cut by 0 bases and J by 0 bases, with 7 bases left in between. The germline V gene has CDR1 SGHRS and CDR2 YFSETQ. The CDR3 nucleotides read TGCGCCAGCAGCTTGGAAGGGGGCTCCTACAATGAGCAGTTCTTC. Amino acids: CASSLEGGSYNEQFF. The whole variable domain, filled in from reference TRBV5-1 and TRBJ2-1, reads KAGVTQTPRYLIKTRGQQVTLSCSPISGHRSVSWYQQTPGQGLQFLFEYFSETQRNKGNFPGRFSGRQFSNSRSEMNVSTLELGDSALYLCASSLEGGSYNEQFFGPGTRLTVL.

The chain recombines TRBV29-1 with TRBJ1-1; 8 bases match TRBD1. Germline lookup yields CDR1 SQVTM and CDR2 ANQGSEA. The CDR3 sequence is 15 residues long. J lost 6 bases, V lost 7 bases, and 16 bases had no gene match. CDR3 loop: CSADGGTGQGAEAFF. DNA of the CDR3: TGCAGCGCCGATGGGGGGACTGGACAGGGCGCTGAAGCTTTCTTT.

This clone was detected only once. The chain links TRBV2 to TRBJ2-7; D remains ambiguous. Trimming took 2 bases from V and 7 from J, leaving 12 bases between them. CDR1 SNHLY and CDR2 FYNNEI come from the germline V gene. The CDR3 has 13 amino acids. CDR3 amino acids: CASSESPSREQYF. The CDR3 DNA is TGTGCCAGCAGTGAAAGCCCATCCAGGGAGCAGTACTTC.

The chain joins TRBV19 to TRBJ2-7; the match to TRBD1 covers 8 bases. The CDR3 extends over 13 amino acids. The V segment lost 4 bases and the J segment 6 bases; nucleotides outside the gene matches: 5. Per the germline V gene, CDR1 is LNHDA and CDR2 is SQIVND (reference sequence). CDR3 residues: CASSTKTGVEQYF. The CDR3 nucleotides read TGTGCCAGTAGTACCAAGACAGGGGTCGAGCAGTACTTC.

This clone showed up just once. The chain is built from TRBV29-1 and TRBJ1-1, with TRBD1 matching over 8 bases. Germline V gene data show CDR1 as SQVTM and CDR2 as ANQGSEA. The CDR3 covers 16 residues. The trim removed 4 bases at V and 4 bases at J, leaving 14 bases unmatched. The CDR3 reads CSVGQGASGWGTEAFF. CDR3 bases: TGCAGCGTTGGCCAGGGGGCGTCGGGATGGGGCACTGAAGCTTTCTTT.

The J gene is TRBJ2-5, the V gene TRBV5-1; TRBD2 aligns across 8 bases. CDR1 and CDR2 from the germline V gene are SGHRS and YFSETQ. The junction had 9 bases not matched to a gene; V was cut back by 7 bases and J by 1 base. The CDR3 is 15 amino acids. DNA for the CDR3: TGCGCCAGCTCCCCCGCTAGCGGGTTCCAAGAGACCCAGTACTTC. Translation: CASSPASGFQETQYF.

The V call is TRBV6-5, the J call TRBJ2-7, with D possibly being TRBD1 (6 bases). V was clipped by 11 bases and J by 0 bases, with 11 bases between them. In germline, CDR1 is MNHEY, CDR2 SVGAGI. The CDR3 sequence is 12 residues long. The DNA of the CDR3 is TGTGCCGTACAGGGTAACTCCTACGAGCAGTACTTC. Protein product: CAVQGNSYEQYF.

The V and J genes are TRBV5-5 and TRBJ1-2, with 8 bases lining up with TRBD1. Unmatched junction bases numbered 7, after V lost 4 bases and J lost 8 bases. The CDR3 is made up of 13 amino acids. Germline lookup yields CDR1 SGHKS and CDR2 YYEKEE (reference sequence). CDR3 in DNA: TGTGCCAGCAGCCTAAACAGGGGGGGCGGCTACACCTTC. Translation gives CASSLNRGGGYTF.

The chain recombines TRBV3-1 (or the pseudogene TRBV3-2) with TRBJ2-7; perhaps TRBD2 as D (5 bases). Trimming left V 0 bases short and J 11 bases short, with 11 bases between. The CDR3 contains 12 residues. CDR1 is LGHDT and CDR2 is YNNKEL in the germline V gene (reference sequence). The CDR3 loop is CASSQEGPAEYF. The CDR3, as DNA: TGTGCCAGCAGCCAAGAGGGTCCAGCGGAGTACTTC.

The CDR3, as DNA: TGCGCCAGCAGCCTTGGGACAGGGGGCGACCCCCCTTTAAGGAACACTGAAGCTTTCTTT. As protein: CASSLGTGGDPPLRNTEAFF. The rearrangement uses TRBV4-1 and TRBJ1-1, with 12 nucleotides matching TRBD1. The CDR3 sequence is 20 residues long. Losses at the gene ends were 4 bases for V and 1 base for J; bases not matched to a gene: 16. Germline V gene sequence: CDR1 MGHRA, CDR2 YSYEKL.

V usage is TRBV11-3 and J usage is TRBJ2-3; D is unclear. Germline values: CDR1 SGHNT, CDR2 YENEEA. The CDR3 extends over 15 amino acids. V lost 2 bases, J lost 0 bases, and 9 bases lay in between. CDR3 in DNA: TGTGCCAGCAGCTTATCTTATACAAGCACAGATACGCAGTATTTT. Translated, it gives CASSLSYTSTDTQYF.

V and J are TRBV30 and TRBJ1-6; D is unclear. The CDR3 is made up of 12 amino acids. V lost 1 base to trimming and J lost 10 bases, with 8 bases between them. Germline V gene lookup returns CDR1 GTSNPN and CDR2 SVGIG (reference sequence). The chain's CDR3 is CAWSDTLSPLHF. The CDR3 DNA sequence: TGTGCCTGGAGTGATACATTATCACCCCTCCACTTT.

The chain couples TRBV5-1 to TRBJ1-6; the match to TRBD1 covers 9 bases. CDR3 size: 15 residues. Germline loops: CDR1 SGHRS, CDR2 YFSETQ. J gave up 6 bases and V 3 bases, and 4 bases lay outside the gene matches. The CDR3 nucleotides read TGCGCCAGCAGCTCACAGGGGGCTAGTAATTCACCCCTCCACTTT. Its protein product is CASSSQGASNSPLHF. The full variable domain, its missing parts supplied by reference TRBV5-1 and TRBJ1-6, is KAGVTQTPRYLIKTRGQQVTLSCSPISGHRSVSWYQQTPGQGLQFLFEYFSETQRNKGNFPGRFSGRQFSNSRSEMNVSTLELGDSALYLCASSSQGASNSPLHFGNGTRLTVT.

The rearrangement uses TRBV13 and TRBJ2-1, with 11 bases lining up with TRBD2. Germline-derived CDR1 and CDR2 are PRHDT and FYEKMQ (reference sequence). V shed 5 bases, J shed 4 bases, and the junction held 7 bases outside the gene matches. CDR3 length: 16 residues. The CDR3 protein is CASSVRLAGLYNEQFF. CDR3 bases: TGTGCCAGCAGCGTACGACTAGCGGGGTTGTACAATGAGCAGTTCTTC.

CDR3 residues: CASSLGAGTTDTQYF. CDR3 DNA sequence: TGCGCCAGCAGCTTGGGAGCGGGTACCACAGATACGCAGTATTTT. The chain carries TRBV5-1 and TRBJ2-3; the D gene is possibly TRBD2 (6 bases). V was clipped by 0 bases and J by 2 bases, with 10 bases between them. The CDR3 is 15 amino acids. The germline V gene encodes CDR1 SGHRS and CDR2 YFSETQ.

This sequence joins TRBV19 and TRBJ1-5; D gene unclear. The ends were cut back, 7 bases at V and 4 bases at J, with 14 bases in the middle. This CDR3 has 14 amino acids. Looked up from germline, CDR1 is LNHDA and CDR2 is SQIVND (reference sequence). CDR3 nucleotide sequence: TGTGCCAGTACCGGGTTCGGCGGAAATCAGCCCCAGCATTTT. It translates to CASTGFGGNQPQHF.

The rearrangement joins TRBV28 to TRBJ2-7; tentatively, D is TRBD1 (5 bases). V lost 4 bases, J lost 2 bases, and 9 bases lay in between. The V gene's germline CDR1 is MDHEN and CDR2 SYDVKM. This CDR3 has 13 amino acids. DNA of the CDR3: TGTGCCAGCAGTTCAGGGTACCCCTACGAGCAGTACTTC. Translating it yields CASSSGYPYEQYF.

This clone was seen a few times. The genes are TRBV30 and TRBJ1-6, with 7 bases lining up with TRBD1. The germline gives CDR1 GTSNPN, CDR2 SVGIG (reference sequence). Germline trimming cut 0 bases from V and 10 bases from J; bases unmatched to any gene: 15. The CDR3 has 17 amino acids. CDR3 amino acids: CAWSVVRQGRVGSPLHF. CDR3 DNA sequence: TGTGCCTGGAGTGTTGTCCGACAGGGAAGGGTGGGATCACCCCTCCACTTT.

The chain couples TRBV18 to TRBJ1-1; 8 bases map to TRBD1. This CDR3 is 14 amino acids long. Germline trimming cut 1 base from V and 5 bases from J; bases unmatched to any gene: 3. The germline V gene encodes CDR1 KGHSH and CDR2 LQKENI. The CDR3 bases are TGTGCCAGCTCACCACGGACAGGGTATACTGAAGCTTTCTTT. Translated: CASSPRTGYTEAFF.

The chain's CDR3 is CASSLYARGLGNTIYF. CDR3 DNA: TGTGCCAGCAGTTTATATGCCAGGGGGCTTGGAAACACCATATATTTT. The chain has TRBV28 and TRBJ1-3; 8 bases are shared with TRBD1. Trimming took 1 base from V and 3 from J; bases not matched to a gene: 5. Germline V CDR1 and CDR2: MDHEN, SYDVKM. The CDR3 is made up of 16 amino acids. Full variable domain (remainder filled in from reference TRBV28 and TRBJ1-3): DVKVTQSSRYLVKRTGEKVFLECVQDMDHENMFWYRQDPGLGLRLIYFSYDVKMKEKGDIPEGYSVSREKKERFSLILESASTNQTSMYLCASSLYARGLGNTIYFGEGSWLTVV.